A single sample is the source of the 15 T cell receptor beta chains below, sequenced in a study of blood T cell repertoires in COVID-19 (dated by TCRdb to 2018 to 2020). The library came from the immunoSEQ multiplex PCR assay. Sourced from immuneACCESS, this table was stored by TCRdb with only in-frame sequences that have V and J called. A share of the clones is absent; for the studies checked, an unresolved V gene accounts for under half, and the remainder has no known explanation. Here the sample has some 220,000 clones; 80% occur a single time. Roughly 13% of the sample goes to the ten largest clones. The sequencing sample was made of peripheral blood. The source is a human donor in a cohort sampled during active COVID-19.

The J gene is TRBJ2-7, the V gene TRBV7-2, with D possibly TRBD2 on 6 matching bases. Trimming removed 7 bases from V and 3 bases from J, with 19 bases in between. The CDR3 runs 15 residues. Germline-derived CDR1 and CDR2 are SGHTA and FQGNSA. This CDR3 is CASTFRGDGNYEQYF. CDR3 DNA sequence: TGTGCCAGCACCTTCCGCGGGGACGGGAACTACGAGCAGTACTTC.

The rearrangement uses TRBV2 and TRBJ2-1; D might be TRBD2 (6 bases). Deletions cut 7 bases from V and 3 bases from J, with 13 bases between. The CDR3 sequence is 14 residues long. Germline-derived CDR1 and CDR2 are SNHLY and FYNNEI. The DNA of the CDR3 is TGTGCCAGCATGGGAGGTCTAGGCTACAATGAGCAGTTCTTC. This gives the protein CASMGGLGYNEQFF.

The chain is built from TRBV28 and TRBJ2-7; D not certain. The CDR3 runs 12 residues. From germline, CDR1 is MDHEN and CDR2 SYDVKM. Trimming removed 3 bases at V and 2 bases at J, with 5 bases between. This CDR3 is CASSFVTYEQYF. CDR3 nucleotides: TGTGCCAGCAGTTTCGTAACCTACGAGCAGTACTTC.

The chain is built from TRBV6-1 and TRBJ2-7, with TRBD2 matching 12 bases. The V gene end was trimmed by 4 bases and the J gene end by 2 bases; junction bases not matched to a gene: 9. CDR1 MNHNS and CDR2 SASEGT come from the germline V gene. The CDR3 covers 17 residues. The CDR3 protein is CASSAPGLAGVAYEQYF. The DNA for the CDR3 is TGTGCCAGCAGTGCCCCGGGACTAGCGGGTGTAGCCTACGAGCAGTACTTC.

The chain is built from TRBV7-8 and TRBJ2-7; TRBD1 matches at 7 bases. With V trimmed by 3 bases and J by 5 bases, 13 bases remained unmatched. Germline values: CDR1 SGHVS, CDR2 FQNEAQ. The length of the CDR3 is 16 residues. The CDR3 loop reads CASSFPTPSGQDEQYF. CDR3 coding DNA: TGTGCCAGCAGCTTCCCCACCCCCAGTGGACAGGACGAGCAGTACTTC.

J is TRBJ1-1 and V is TRBV27, with D perhaps TRBD1 (6 bases). The V end was cut by 6 bases, the J end by 0 bases, with 11 bases between. Germline assignment: CDR1 MNHEY and CDR2 SMNVEV (reference sequence). The CDR3 is 14 amino acids. The CDR3 DNA follows: TGTGCCAGCAGGATACAGGGCATGAACACTGAAGCTTTCTTT. It yields the protein CASRIQGMNTEAFF.

This chain uses TRBV3-1 (or the pseudogene TRBV3-2) with TRBJ1-1; 9 bases align to TRBD1. Germline CDR1 is LGHDT and CDR2 is YNNKEL (reference sequence). Trimming at V came to 9 bases and at J to 4 bases, leaving 9 bases not matched to a gene. This CDR3 contains 14 residues. CDR3 DNA sequence: TGTGCCAGAACCCGACAGGGGGAAGTCACTGAAGCTTTCTTT. As protein: CARTRQGEVTEAFF.

This chain joins TRBV3-1 (or the pseudogene TRBV3-2) and TRBJ1-1, with 9 bases matching TRBD1. CDR1 is LGHDT, CDR2 YNNKEL, per germline (reference sequence). The CDR3 consists of 13 residues. With V trimmed by 7 bases and J by 5 bases, 5 bases remained unmatched. The CDR3 region is CASTHRGRTEAFF. CDR3 nucleotide sequence: TGTGCCAGCACCCACAGGGGGCGGACTGAAGCTTTCTTT.

The chain has TRBV5-1 and TRBJ2-6; D perhaps matches TRBD2 (6 bases). This CDR3 contains 17 residues. Deletions cut 0 bases from V and 1 base from J, with 11 bases between. Germline V lookup: CDR1 SGHRS, CDR2 YFSETQ. The CDR3 DNA sequence: TGCGCCAGCAGCTTGGCCGTAGCGGTTTCTGGGGCCAACGTCCTGACTTTC. The encoded protein is CASSLAVAVSGANVLTF. Based on the CDR3 plus reference TRBV5-1 and TRBJ2-6, the full variable domain is KAGVTQTPRYLIKTRGQQVTLSCSPISGHRSVSWYQQTPGQGLQFLFEYFSETQRNKGNFPGRFSGRQFSNSRSEMNVSTLELGDSALYLCASSLAVAVSGANVLTFGAGSRLTVL.

This clone was observed once. V and J are TRBV4-3 and TRBJ1-3; 8 bases are a match to TRBD1. The CDR3 loop spans 19 amino acids. The trim removed 0 bases at V and 4 bases at J, leaving 14 bases unmatched. CDR1 and CDR2 (germline): LGHNA, YSLEER. CDR3 nucleotides: TGCGCCAGCAGCCAAGATTCTTACCCGCCCAGGGGGCCGGGAAACACCATATATTTT. Translation: CASSQDSYPPRGPGNTIYF.

V and J are TRBV2 and TRBJ2-2; TRBD2 matches 11 bases. Germline V gives CDR1 SNHLY, CDR2 FYNNEI. The ends lost 5 bases at V and 4 bases at J; junction bases unmatched: 6. This CDR3 is built from 16 residues. The chain's CDR3 is CASSIAGGPGTGELFF. In nucleotides, the CDR3 is TGTGCCAGCAGTATAGCGGGAGGGCCGGGCACCGGGGAGCTGTTTTTT.

The chain combines TRBV19 with TRBJ1-1, with D possibly being TRBD1 (5 bases). With 7 bases removed from V and 7 bases from J, the gap between germline ends came to 19 bases. CDR3 size: 14 residues. Germline loops: CDR1 LNHDA, CDR2 SQIVND (reference sequence). The CDR3 loop reads CASNRGGVNGEAFF. For the CDR3, the DNA is TGTGCCAGTAACCGGGGGGGAGTGAACGGTGAAGCTTTCTTT.

The chain links TRBV28 to TRBJ2-7; tentatively, D is TRBD2 (6 bases). CDR1 and CDR2 from the germline V gene are MDHEN and SYDVKM. V lost 6 bases, J lost 7 bases, and 19 bases lay in between. The CDR3 totals 14 residues. CDR3 in DNA: TGTGCCAGCAGCCGGGGACTCGGCGTAGGTGAGCAGTACTTC. It is translated as CASSRGLGVGEQYF.

Only one count was recorded for this clone. The chain uses TRBV24-1 and TRBJ2-2; 9 bases match TRBD1. The ends lost 2 bases at V and 5 bases at J; junction bases unmatched: 5. Germline V CDR1 and CDR2: KGHDR, SFDVKD. This CDR3 comprises 16 residues. This chain's CDR3 is CATSDSDRGRTGELFF. DNA of the CDR3: TGTGCCACCAGTGATTCGGACAGGGGAAGGACCGGGGAGCTGTTTTTT.

This rearrangement joins TRBV14 to TRBJ2-5, with D unclear. The CDR3 is made up of 13 amino acids. Germline CDR1 and CDR2: SGHDN and FVKESK. Trimming took off 0 bases at V and 5 bases at J, with 7 bases between the two ends. In DNA, the CDR3 is TGTGCCAGCAGCCAAGATCTCGAGGAGACCCAGTACTTC. Protein sequence: CASSQDLEETQYF.